The following is a TCR beta chain sequence with its context. Its target is not known. V lost 4 bases and J lost 0, with 9 bases in between. CDR1 and CDR2 from the germline V gene are SQVTM and ANQGSEA. The CDR3 loop spans 14 amino acids. This sample was included in a study of response to subunit inactivated influenza vaccine. TCRdb itself ran the RT-PCR reads through MiXCR, one entry per CDR3 protein. The data hold about 830,000 distinct CDR3 sequences, with less than 20% observed a single time. Whole-study results and caveats: It was the authors' suggestion that each seasonal influenza vaccination recruits few new T cells.

The chain employs TRBV29-1 and TRBJ1-4, with a possible D match to TRBD1 (5 bases). The sequencing here drew on PBMCs from blood, taken roughly 5 days after vaccination. The sequence was collected from a man aged 50 to 60 who received an inactivated influenza vaccine. In nucleotides, the CDR3 is TGCAGCGTTGCGGCAGGGACAACTAATGAAAAACTGTTTTTT. This translates into CSVAAGTTNEKLFF.